The present entry profiles one T cell receptor beta chain with its context. Its cognate antigen has yet to be identified. No per-base quality is available; no much larger clone lies one base away. This sample is drawn from a study of CD8+CD57+ T cells in acquired aplastic anemia (dated 2018 in TCRdb). Regarding the research as a whole: Extracted DNA from sorted CD4+ and CD8+ cells averaged 3.2 ug, ranging from about 0.17 to 30 ug. A CD8+CD57+ expansion meant a frequency higher than the mean frequency seen in healthy subjects.

TCR beta VDJ combination and CDR3 sequence profiling used genomic DNA as the template. TCR repertoire sequencing was run on an Illumina HiSeq 2000. Under the source paper's analysis protocol: Repertoires were assessed using TRBV/TRBJ rearrangement plots, CDR3 size and DJ length profiles, and Simpson's diversity index. Whichever DNA sequence was most abundant in the deep sequencing data was defined as the immunodominant clone. CDR3 amino acid sequences were checked for sharing between subjects and were compared against published repertoires and the VDJdb database. The raw public reads went through TCRdb reprocessing: fastp at Q25, MiXCR clone calling, in-frame beta chains kept. Every CDR3 protein is listed once, alongside the most common genes and DNA of its rows. What appears here as the V and J calls and clone size reflects TCRdb's work, not the paper's. This sample has roughly 500,000 distinct CDR3 sequences in its table, and roughly a third of those were observed once. Of the sample, around 0.82% falls within the top ten clones.

Flow cytometry had shown CD8+CD57+ cell expansion in the patients selected for sequencing. All patients had severe acquired aplastic anemia diagnosed by International Study of Aplastic Anemia and Agranulocytosis and Camitta criteria. No patient had received any therapy when blood was sampled. The study deep-sequenced TCR repertoires of sorted CD4+ and CD8+ blood T cells from severe aplastic anemia patients and healthy subjects. Patients were enrolled in the USA under clinicaltrials.gov protocols 00001620, 01623167, 00001397, 00071045, 00081523 and 00961064. Ficoll-Paque density gradient centrifugation was used to isolate peripheral blood mononuclear cells. Before DNA was extracted, CD4+ and CD8+ T cells were sorted using either FACS or magnetic beads. The investigation overall reported the following: Although under 35 CD8+ CDR3 sequences were shared by patients and controls, these sequences appeared highly expressed in patients and within the immunodominant clones of patients. No significant difference in CD8+ Simpson's diversity was found between patients and healthy controls (P=0.060).

CDR1 is given as MGHDK and CDR2 as SYGVNS, both from the germline V gene. The CDR3, from cysteine to phenylalanine, totals 14 residues. This entry keeps only the CDR3 DNA: 42 bases, framed from base 1. Trimming takes 6 bases off V and 4 bases off J; junction bases not matched to a gene: 8. The sequence joins TRBV25-1 to TRBJ1-1; 7 bases in the junction line up with TRBD1. The sequence was obtained from a human donor with aplastic anemia. Sequences were obtained from sorted CD4+, CD8+, or CD8+CD57+ T cells (not recorded which) from PBMCs. The nucleotide sequence reads TGTGCCAGCAGCATCTTACAGGGGTTCACTGAAGCTTTCTTT. The resulting protein is CASSILQGFTEAFF.